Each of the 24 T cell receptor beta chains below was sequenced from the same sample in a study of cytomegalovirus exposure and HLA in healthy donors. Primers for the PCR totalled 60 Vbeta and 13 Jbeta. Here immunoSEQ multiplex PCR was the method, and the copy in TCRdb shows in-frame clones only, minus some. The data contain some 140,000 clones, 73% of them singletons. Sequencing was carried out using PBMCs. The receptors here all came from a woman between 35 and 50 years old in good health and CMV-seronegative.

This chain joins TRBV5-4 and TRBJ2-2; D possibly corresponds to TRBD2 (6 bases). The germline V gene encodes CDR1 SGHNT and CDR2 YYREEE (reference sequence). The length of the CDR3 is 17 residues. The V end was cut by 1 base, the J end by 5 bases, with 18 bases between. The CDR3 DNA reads TGTGCCAGCAGCTTGTCGGGTTCCCTAGGGAGGACCGGGGAGCTGTTTTTT. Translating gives CASSLSGSLGRTGELFF. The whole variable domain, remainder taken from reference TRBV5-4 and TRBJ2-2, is ETGVTQSPTHLIKTRGQQVTLRCSSQSGHNTVSWYQQALGQGPQFIFQYYREEENGRGNFPPRFSGLQFPNYSSELNVNALELDDSALYLCASSLSGSLGRTGELFFGEGSRLTVL.

The CDR3 region is CASRLGLGQSNEKLFF. The DNA of the CDR3 is TGTGCAAGTCGCTTAGGTTTGGGACAGTCTAATGAAAAACTGTTTTTT. The rearrangement uses TRBV12-2 and TRBJ1-4; the D call TRBD1 from the table was never checked on the DNA. TRBV12-2 is reported as a pseudogene. This CDR3 comprises 16 residues.

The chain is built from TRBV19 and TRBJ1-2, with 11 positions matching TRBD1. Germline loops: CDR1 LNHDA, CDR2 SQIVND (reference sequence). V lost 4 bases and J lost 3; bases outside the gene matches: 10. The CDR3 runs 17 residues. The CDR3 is CASSSSRDRGAHYGYTF. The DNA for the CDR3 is TGTGCCAGTAGTAGCTCCCGGGACAGGGGGGCGCACTATGGCTACACCTTC. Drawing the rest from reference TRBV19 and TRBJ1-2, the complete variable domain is DGGITQSPKYLFRKEGQNVTLSCEQNLNHDAMYWYRQDPGQGLRLIYYSQIVNDFQKGDIAEGYSVSREKKESFPLTVTSAQKNPTAFYLCASSSSRDRGAHYGYTFGSGTRLTVV.

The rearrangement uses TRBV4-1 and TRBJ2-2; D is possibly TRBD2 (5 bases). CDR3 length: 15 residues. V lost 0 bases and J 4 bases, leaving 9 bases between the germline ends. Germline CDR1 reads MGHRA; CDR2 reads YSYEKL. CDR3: CASSQEGGLTGELFF. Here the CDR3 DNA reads TGCGCCAGCAGCCAAGAAGGCGGACTCACCGGGGAGCTGTTTTTT.

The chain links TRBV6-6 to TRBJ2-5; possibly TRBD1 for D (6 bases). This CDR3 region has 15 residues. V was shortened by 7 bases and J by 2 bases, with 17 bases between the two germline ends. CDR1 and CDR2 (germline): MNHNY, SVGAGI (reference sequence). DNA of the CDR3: TGTGCCAGCACTAAAACAGGGTTTCTACAAGAGACCCAGTACTTC. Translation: CASTKTGFLQETQYF.

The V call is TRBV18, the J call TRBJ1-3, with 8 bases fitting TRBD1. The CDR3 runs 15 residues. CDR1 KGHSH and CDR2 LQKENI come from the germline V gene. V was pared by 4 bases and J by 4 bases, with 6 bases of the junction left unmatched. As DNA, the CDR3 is TGTGCCAGCTCACTGCAGGGGGCGTGGGGAAACACCATATATTTT. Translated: CASSLQGAWGNTIYF.

DNA of the CDR3: TGTGCCAGCATAACCGGGACTAAAGAGACCCAGTACTTC. Encoded protein: CASITGTKETQYF. This chain connects TRBV2 to TRBJ2-5, with 7 bases fitting TRBD2. The V gene end was trimmed by 7 bases and the J gene end by 3 bases; junction bases not matched to a gene: 5. CDR1 is SNHLY and CDR2 is FYNNEI in the germline V gene. The CDR3 contains 13 residues.

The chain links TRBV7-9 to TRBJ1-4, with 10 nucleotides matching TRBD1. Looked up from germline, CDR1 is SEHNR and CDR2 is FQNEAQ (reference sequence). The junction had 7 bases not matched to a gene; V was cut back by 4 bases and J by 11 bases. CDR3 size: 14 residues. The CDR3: CASSSWDRGDKLFF. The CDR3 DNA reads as TGTGCCAGCAGCTCCTGGGACAGGGGAGATAAACTGTTTTTT.

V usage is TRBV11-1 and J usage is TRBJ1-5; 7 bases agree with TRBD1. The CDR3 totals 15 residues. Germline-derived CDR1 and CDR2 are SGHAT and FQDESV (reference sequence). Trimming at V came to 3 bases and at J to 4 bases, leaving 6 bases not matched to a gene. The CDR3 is CASSFLTQGNQPQHF. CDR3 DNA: TGTGCCAGCAGCTTCTTGACACAGGGGAATCAGCCCCAGCATTTT.

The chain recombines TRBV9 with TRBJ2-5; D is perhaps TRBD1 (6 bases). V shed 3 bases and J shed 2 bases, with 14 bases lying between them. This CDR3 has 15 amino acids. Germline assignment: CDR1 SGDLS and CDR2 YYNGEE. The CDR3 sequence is CASSARQALQETQYF. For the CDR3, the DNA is TGTGCCAGCAGCGCTCGACAGGCGTTACAAGAGACCCAGTACTTC.

The CDR3 DNA reads as TGTGCCAGCAGTTTAGCGGGGGCGACCCAAGAGACCCAGTACTTC. This sequence encodes CASSLAGATQETQYF. The chain joins TRBV27 to TRBJ2-5; possibly TRBD2 for D (7 bases). Trimming took off 2 bases at V and 1 base at J, with 11 bases between the two ends. CDR1 and CDR2 from the germline V gene are MNHEY and SMNVEV (reference sequence). This CDR3 is 15 amino acids long.

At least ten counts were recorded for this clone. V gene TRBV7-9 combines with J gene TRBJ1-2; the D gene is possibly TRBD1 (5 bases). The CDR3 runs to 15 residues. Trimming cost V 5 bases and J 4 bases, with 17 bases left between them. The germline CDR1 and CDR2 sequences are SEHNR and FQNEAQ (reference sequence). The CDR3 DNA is TGTGCCAGCAGCCCCAACCCCAACAGGATCTATGGCTACACCTTC. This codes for CASSPNPNRIYGYTF.

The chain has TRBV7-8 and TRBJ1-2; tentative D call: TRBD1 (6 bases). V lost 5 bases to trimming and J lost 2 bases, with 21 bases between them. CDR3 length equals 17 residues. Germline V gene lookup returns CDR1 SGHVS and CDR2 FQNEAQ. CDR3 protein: CASSQPYQGQKNYGYTF. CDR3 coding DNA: TGTGCCAGCAGCCAACCTTACCAAGGACAGAAGAACTATGGCTACACCTTC.

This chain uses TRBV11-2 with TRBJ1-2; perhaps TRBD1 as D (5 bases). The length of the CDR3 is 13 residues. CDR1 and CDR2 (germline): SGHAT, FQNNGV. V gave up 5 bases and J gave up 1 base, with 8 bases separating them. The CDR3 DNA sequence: TGTGCCAGCAGCCTGGGGCATAACTATGGCTACACCTTC. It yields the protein CASSLGHNYGYTF.

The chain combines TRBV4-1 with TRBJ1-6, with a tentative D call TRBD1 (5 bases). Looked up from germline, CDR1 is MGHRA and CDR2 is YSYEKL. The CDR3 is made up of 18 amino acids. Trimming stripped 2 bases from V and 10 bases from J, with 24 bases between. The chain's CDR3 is CASSQSTGAPSLGSPLHF. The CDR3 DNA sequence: TGCGCCAGCAGCCAATCCACAGGAGCTCCTTCCCTAGGGTCACCCCTCCACTTT.

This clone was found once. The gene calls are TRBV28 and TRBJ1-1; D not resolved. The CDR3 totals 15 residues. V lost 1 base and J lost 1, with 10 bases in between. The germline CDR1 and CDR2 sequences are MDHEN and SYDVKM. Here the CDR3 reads CASSLLERANTEAFF. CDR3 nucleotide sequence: TGTGCCAGCAGTTTATTAGAGAGGGCGAACACTGAAGCTTTCTTT.

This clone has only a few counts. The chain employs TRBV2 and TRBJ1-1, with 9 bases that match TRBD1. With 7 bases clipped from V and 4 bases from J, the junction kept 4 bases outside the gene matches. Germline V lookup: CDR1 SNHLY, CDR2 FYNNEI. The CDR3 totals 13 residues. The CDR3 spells CASTSTGGTEAFF. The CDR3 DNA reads TGTGCCAGCACATCGACAGGGGGCACTGAAGCTTTCTTT.

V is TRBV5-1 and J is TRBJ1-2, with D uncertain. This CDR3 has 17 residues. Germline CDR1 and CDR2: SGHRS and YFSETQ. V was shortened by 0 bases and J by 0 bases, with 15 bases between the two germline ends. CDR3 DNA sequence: TGCGCCAGCAGCTTGGATGGTAGACGGGAAGCTAACTATGGCTACACCTTC. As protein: CASSLDGRREANYGYTF.

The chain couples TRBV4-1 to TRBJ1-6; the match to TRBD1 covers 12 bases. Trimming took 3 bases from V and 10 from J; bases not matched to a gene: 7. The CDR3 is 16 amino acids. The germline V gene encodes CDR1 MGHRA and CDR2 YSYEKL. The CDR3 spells CASSQGTGGSRSPLHF. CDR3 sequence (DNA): TGCGCCAGCAGCCAGGGGACAGGGGGCTCTAGGTCACCCCTCCACTTT.

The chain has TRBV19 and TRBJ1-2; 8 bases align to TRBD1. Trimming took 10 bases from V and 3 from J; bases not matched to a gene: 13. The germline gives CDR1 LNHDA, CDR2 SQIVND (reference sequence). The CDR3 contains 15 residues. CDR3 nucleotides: TGTGCCACTAACGGTAGGGACAGGAGGGACTATGGCTACACCTTC. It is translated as CATNGRDRRDYGYTF.

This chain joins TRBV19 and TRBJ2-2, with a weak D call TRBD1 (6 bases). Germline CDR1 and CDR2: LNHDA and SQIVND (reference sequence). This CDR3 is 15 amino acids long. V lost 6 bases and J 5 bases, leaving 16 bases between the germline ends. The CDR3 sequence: CASRQGVRSTGELFF. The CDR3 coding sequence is TGTGCCAGTAGACAGGGAGTAAGGTCGACCGGGGAGCTGTTTTTT.

DNA of the CDR3: TGCAGCGGCGACAGGGGTTTCGATGGCTACACCTTC. Its translation: CSGDRGFDGYTF. The genes are TRBV29-1 and TRBJ1-2; 8 bases line up with TRBD1. The CDR3 is 12 amino acids. Germline loops: CDR1 SQVTM, CDR2 ANQGSEA. The ends lost 7 bases at V and 6 bases at J; junction bases unmatched: 7.

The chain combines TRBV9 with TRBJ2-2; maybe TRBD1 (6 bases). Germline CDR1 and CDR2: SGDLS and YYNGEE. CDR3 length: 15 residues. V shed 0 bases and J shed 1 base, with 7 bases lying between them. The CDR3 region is CASSVVGQNTGELFF. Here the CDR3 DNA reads TGTGCCAGCAGCGTAGTGGGACAGAACACCGGGGAGCTGTTTTTT. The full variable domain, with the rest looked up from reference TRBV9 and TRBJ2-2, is DSGVTQTPKHLITATGQRVTLRCSPRSGDLSVYWYQQSLDQGLQFLIQYYNGEERAKGNILERFSAQQFPDLHSELNLSSLELGDSALYFCASSVVGQNTGELFFGEGSRLTVL.

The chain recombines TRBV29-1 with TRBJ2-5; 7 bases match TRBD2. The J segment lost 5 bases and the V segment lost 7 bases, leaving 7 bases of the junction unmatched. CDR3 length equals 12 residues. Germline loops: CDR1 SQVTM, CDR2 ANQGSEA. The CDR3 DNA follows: TGCAGCGCTTTAGGCGGGGGTGAGACCCAGTACTTC. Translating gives CSALGGGETQYF.